The 23 T cell receptor beta chains below were found in one sample sequenced in a study of tumor-infiltrating lymphocytes in primary liver carcinoma. Total RNA amounting to 450 to 500 ng was the source from which TCR beta cDNA was made with a constant-region primer. Modified slightly, ARM-PCR produced TCR beta libraries over three nested multiplex PCR rounds. It was with TRBV1-TRBV30 forward primers and a C-beta reverse primer that the first two PCR rounds were run, at around 11 cycles each. TCRdb re-analysed the multiplex PCR reads in MiXCR, keeping a single row per CDR3 protein. The table has roughly 180,000 distinct CDR3 sequences, around 60% seen once; the top ten hold 65% to 80%. Unsorted whole blood supplied the RNA, and germline DNA was extracted too. The sequenced sample consisted of peripheral blood. The receptor source for this set is a man aged 40-49 years with primary liver carcinoma and hepatitis B virus infection.

In the case of this clonotype: Its ends do not fully match the called genes, so a read error is possible. This chain links TRBV5-4 with TRBJ1-2; D is undetermined. CDR3 length equals 15 residues. Germline CDR1 reads SGHNT; CDR2 reads YYREEE (reference sequence). DNA of the CDR3: TGTGCCAGCAGCTTTGGGAGATCTGATAACTATGGCTATACCTTC. Protein: CASSFGRSDNYGYTF. The variable domain in full, with the rest retrieved from reference TRBV5-4 and TRBJ1-2, is ETGVTQSPTHLIKTRGQQVTLRCSSQSGHNTVSWYQQALGQGPQFIFQYYREEENGRGNFPPRFSGLQFPNYSSELNVNALELDDSALYLCASSFGRSDNYGYTFGSGTRLTVV.

This clonotype came up once. The junction does not match germline at one end; this may be a read error. This chain joins TRBV11-2 and TRBJ2-1; the match to TRBD2 covers 8 bases. Germline loops: CDR1 SGHAT, CDR2 FQNNGV. There are 15 residues in the CDR3. CDR3 DNA sequence: TGTGCCAGCAGCTTAACGGGAGGGCATTACAACGAGCAGTTTTTC. Protein: CASSLTGGHYNEQFF. The full variable domain, in which reference TRBV11-2 and TRBJ2-1 provide the parts outside the CDR3, is EAGVAQSPRYKIIEKRQSVAFWCNPISGHATLYWYQQILGQGPKLLIQFQNNGVVDDSQLPKDRFSAERLKGVDSTLKIQPAKLEDSAVYLCASSLTGGHYNEQFFGPGTRLTVL.

The V gene is TRBV30, the J gene TRBJ2-7, with D tentatively TRBD1 or TRBD2 (5 bases each). This CDR3 is 13 amino acids long. CDR1 is GTSNPN and CDR2 is SVGIG in the germline V gene (reference sequence). Deletions cut 2 bases from V and 4 bases from J, with 12 bases between. CDR3 residues: CAWSLGERYEQYF. The CDR3, as DNA: TGTGCCTGGAGTCTGGGGGAGCGGTACGAGCAGTACTTC.

This clonotype was seen a few times. This sequence joins TRBV10-1 and TRBJ2-5; D gene unclear. CDR1 and CDR2 (germline): WNHNN, SYGVQD (reference sequence). The CDR3 runs 15 residues. V was trimmed by 3 bases and J by 2 bases, leaving 13 bases between them. The DNA for the CDR3 is TGCGCCAGCAGTGATGAGAACACGAAGCAAGAGACCCAGTACTTC. Its protein is CASSDENTKQETQYF.

The sample holds one count of this clonotype. A clone one base away is much larger, so this may be a read error. For the CDR3, the DNA is TGTGCCAGCAGTTACTCGAAGGGCCACGAGCGGTACTTC. Its translation is CASSYSKGHERYF. The gene calls are TRBV6-5 and TRBJ2-7; D is uncertain. CDR3 size: 13 residues. Germline CDR1 is MNHEY and CDR2 is SVGAGI.

The rearrangement uses TRBV2 and TRBJ1-1; no clear D gene. Germline CDR1 reads SNHLY; CDR2 reads FYNNEI. The V end was cut by 3 bases, the J end by 0 bases, with 2 bases between. The CDR3 loop spans 12 amino acids. Here the CDR3 reads CASSDVNTEAFF. As DNA, the CDR3 is TGTGCCAGCAGTGACGTGAACACTGAAGCTTTCTTT.

The rearrangement joins TRBV11-2 to TRBJ2-5, with D tentatively TRBD2 (5 bases). CDR1 is SGHAT and CDR2 is FQNNGV in the germline V gene. CDR3 length: 15 amino acids. V lost 5 bases, J lost 0 bases, and 13 bases lay in between. Written as DNA, the CDR3 is TGTGCCAGCAGCGCCGCACTAGGGCACCAAGAGACCCAGTACTTC. It yields the protein CASSAALGHQETQYF.

The V and J genes are TRBV11-2 and TRBJ2-1, with 7 bases that match TRBD2. Germline CDR1 is SGHAT and CDR2 is FQNNGV. V shed 4 bases, J shed 15 bases, and the junction held 21 bases outside the gene matches. The CDR3 has 16 amino acids. CDR3 sequence reads: CASSYCSTRGRGGGFF. The CDR3 DNA sequence: TGTGCCAGCAGCTACTGTTCGACTAGAGGGAGGGGAGGCGGGTTCTTC.

Concerning this clonotype: In this CDR3 the conserved last residue, phenylalanine or tryptophan, is missing, so a read error is likely. This chain links TRBV11-1 with TRBJ2-5; TRBD1 matches at 11 bases. The CDR3 runs to 16 residues. Looked up from germline, CDR1 is SGHAT and CDR2 is FQDESV (reference sequence). V shed 4 bases and J 11 bases; nucleotides not matched to a gene: 15. CDR3 amino acids: CASSSTPRDRGKRQYL. Here the CDR3 DNA reads TGTGCCAGCAGCTCGACACCACGGGACAGGGGGAAGAGACAGTACTTA.

On this clonotype itself: Just one base apart from a much larger clone, this may be a read error. CDR3 nucleotide sequence: TGTGCCACCAGCCCCTTGGACGGGGATACTAGGACCGGGGAGCTGTTTTTT. Protein: CATSPLDGDTRTGELFF. The chain combines TRBV7-9 with TRBJ2-2, with D possibly being TRBD2 (5 bases). Germline V lookup: CDR1 SEHNR, CDR2 FQNEAQ (reference sequence). This CDR3 has 17 amino acids.

V usage is TRBV10-3 and J usage is TRBJ1-2; no definite D call. V was trimmed by 6 bases and J by 1 base, leaving 3 bases between them. Looked up from germline, CDR1 is ENHRY and CDR2 is SYGVKD. This CDR3 comprises 11 residues. The CDR3 nucleotides are TGTGCCATCAGGTTTAACTATGGCTACACCTTC. Protein sequence: CAIRFNYGYTF.

This clonotype was detected a few times. The gene calls are TRBV4-1 and TRBJ2-7, with 7 bases lining up with TRBD2. Germline V gene sequence: CDR1 MGHRA, CDR2 YSYEKL. The CDR3 is made up of 14 amino acids. V lost 3 bases, J lost 0 bases, and 2 bases stayed unmatched. CDR3 in amino acids: CASSQGDYSYEQYF. The CDR3 bases are TGCGCCAGCAGCCAGGGGGACTACTCCTACGAGCAGTACTTC.

As for this clonotype: As the CDR3 is not closed by the conserved phenylalanine or tryptophan, this likely results from a read error. The CDR3 bases are TGTGCCATCAGTGAAGGCGGGAATGAGCAGTTCATC. Amino acid sequence: CAISEGGNEQFI. V and J are TRBV10-3 and TRBJ2-1, with D maybe TRBD2 (5 bases). Germline V gene data show CDR1 as ENHRY and CDR2 as SYGVKD. This CDR3 is 12 amino acids long. V lost 3 bases to trimming and J lost 7 bases, with 7 bases between them.

The V call is TRBV7-8, the J call TRBJ2-5; D gene ambiguous. The CDR3 runs 13 residues. Per germline, CDR1 SGHVS and CDR2 FQNEAQ. The CDR3 protein is CAISKAELETQYF. CDR3 DNA: TGTGCTATCTCGAAGGCGGAATTAGAGACCCAGTACTTC.

This clonotype was observed a handful of times. The chain couples TRBV6-5 to TRBJ2-5; TRBD2 aligns across 9 bases. Germline assignment: CDR1 MNHEY and CDR2 SVGAGI. The CDR3 totals 13 residues. The V and J ends lost 6 bases and 3 bases, in that order; junction bases with no gene match: 2. In DNA, the CDR3 is TGTGCCAGCAGCCGACTAGCGGAAGAGACCCAGTACTTC. Translated: CASSRLAEETQYF.

This clonotype was recorded only once. The DNA for the CDR3 is TGTGCCAGCAGACCAGGAACGGGGTCGCCCGATACGCAGTATTTT. It encodes CASRPGTGSPDTQYF. The chain recombines TRBV5-4 with TRBJ2-3, with D perhaps matching TRBD2 (5 bases). From germline, CDR1 is SGHNT and CDR2 YYREEE (reference sequence). The CDR3 runs 15 residues. The V end was cut by 5 bases, the J end by 6 bases, with 19 bases between.

This clonotype was seen just once. This rearrangement joins TRBV7-9 to TRBJ2-1; either TRBD1 or TRBD2 may fit D (5 bases each). V lost 5 bases to trimming and J lost 1 base, with 12 bases between them. Germline CDR1 and CDR2: SEHNR and FQNEAQ (reference sequence). CDR3 length: 15 residues. CDR3 bases: TGTGCCAGCAGCCCACGGGGCTCTTCCTACAATGAGCAGTTCTTC. This encodes CASSPRGSSYNEQFF.

This clonotype was detected a few times. The rearrangement links TRBV10-2 to TRBJ1-5, with D unresolved. The CDR3 has 14 residues. V was shortened by 3 bases and J by 0 bases, with 6 bases between the two germline ends. Germline lookup yields CDR1 WSHSY and CDR2 SAAADI. CDR3 in amino acids: CASSEQISNQPQHF. The DNA of the CDR3 is TGCGCCAGCAGTGAACAGATTAGCAATCAGCCCCAGCATTTT.

This chain connects TRBV29-1 to TRBJ1-2; D remains ambiguous. Trimming removed 6 bases from V and 0 bases from J, with 14 bases in between. The CDR3 is 14 amino acids. CDR1 and CDR2 (germline): SQVTM, ANQGSEA. This chain's CDR3 is CSVGGEVPNYGYTF. Written as DNA, the CDR3 is TGCAGCGTCGGTGGGGAAGTGCCTAACTATGGCTACACCTTC.

The rearrangement uses TRBV28 and TRBJ2-3; 15 bases line up with TRBD2. Germline lookup yields CDR1 MDHEN and CDR2 SYDVKM. The CDR3 is made up of 22 amino acids. V trimming: 6 bases; J trimming: 3 bases; junction bases outside the gene matches: 22. The CDR3 sequence: CASRAPLGRTSGRARVTDTQYF. CDR3 bases: TGTGCCAGCAGGGCCCCCTTAGGTCGGACTAGCGGGAGGGCCCGGGTGACAGATACGCAGTATTTT. Using reference TRBV28 and TRBJ2-3 for the parts outside the CDR3, the full variable domain is DVKVTQSSRYLVKRTGEKVFLECVQDMDHENMFWYRQDPGLGLRLIYFSYDVKMKEKGDIPEGYSVSREKKERFSLILESASTNQTSMYLCASRAPLGRTSGRARVTDTQYFGPGTRLTVL.

As concerns this clonotype: An end of the junction does not agree with germline; a read error may underlie this. The chain uses TRBV11-2 and TRBJ2-7; possibly TRBD1 for D (5 bases). The germline V gene encodes CDR1 SGHAT and CDR2 FQNNGV. The CDR3 sequence is 15 residues long. In nucleotides, the CDR3 is TGTGACAGCAGTCATTATCAGGGCCTCTCCTACGAGCAGTACTTC. Protein sequence: CDSSHYQGLSYEQYF.

A word on this clonotype: A junction end diverges from the germline sequence, so it may reflect a read error. The gene calls are TRBV7-8 and TRBJ2-2; 11 bases are a match to TRBD1. The CDR3 runs to 16 residues. Per the germline V gene, CDR1 is SGHVS and CDR2 is FQNEAQ. The CDR3, as DNA: TGTGCCAACAGCTTAGGGGGACAGGGGGACACCGGGGAGCTGTTTTTT. Protein: CANSLGGQGDTGELFF.

The rearrangement links TRBV11-2 to TRBJ2-1, with unresolved D. The CDR3 loop spans 14 amino acids. CDR1 is SGHAT and CDR2 is FQNNGV in the germline V gene. The CDR3 sequence: CVCSLEGLVDEQFF. The CDR3 DNA reads TGTGTCTGCAGCTTAGAAGGTCTAGTGGATGAGCAGTTCTTC.